What follows are 6 T cell receptor beta chains derived from one specimen sequenced in a study of cytomegalovirus exposure and HLA in healthy donors. The PCR was carried out with 60 Vbeta primers and 13 Jbeta primers. The method was immunoSEQ multiplex PCR; TCRdb's version includes in-frame clones alone and lacks a portion of them. The repertoire holds some 100,000 clones, with around three quarters as singletons. Input material: PBMCs. The source of these receptors is a male donor in good health and CMV-seropositive.

The chain couples TRBV7-3 to TRBJ2-1; D gene unclear. The V end lost 5 bases, the J end lost 0 bases, and 14 bases lay between the germline ends. Germline-derived CDR1 and CDR2 are SGHTA and FQGTGA. This CDR3 is 16 amino acids long. CDR3 amino acids: CASSPRSERSYNEQFF. Written as DNA, the CDR3 is TGTGCCAGCAGCCCCCGTTCAGAACGCTCCTACAATGAGCAGTTCTTC.

This clone was counted a few times. The genes are TRBV5-1 and TRBJ1-1; no reliable D call. The V and J ends lost 0 bases and 4 bases respectively, with 19 bases between them. This CDR3 contains 17 residues. Germline values: CDR1 SGHRS, CDR2 YFSETQ. This CDR3 is CASSLEALARVVTEAFF. In DNA form, the CDR3 reads TGCGCCAGCAGCTTGGAAGCACTAGCGCGGGTCGTCACTGAAGCTTTCTTT.

V is TRBV30 and J is TRBJ2-7; unclear D gene. Trimming cost V 0 bases and J 2 bases, with 11 bases left between them. Germline assignment: CDR1 GTSNPN and CDR2 SVGIG (reference sequence). The CDR3 sequence is 14 residues long. The CDR3 DNA reads TGTGCCTGGAGTGTACGTAAGACACCCTACGAGCAGTACTTC. It is translated as CAWSVRKTPYEQYF.

The chain is built from TRBV10-3 and TRBJ1-5; no clear D gene. Germline CDR1 ENHRY, CDR2 SYGVKD. CDR3 size: 12 residues. V was clipped by 8 bases and J by 2 bases, with 7 bases between them. The CDR3 DNA sequence: TGTGCCATCTCCCGGGGCAATCAGCCCCAGCATTTT. It is translated as CAISRGNQPQHF.

The chain recombines TRBV5-1 with TRBJ1-1, with 7 positions matching TRBD1. The ends lost 4 bases at V and 5 bases at J; junction bases unmatched: 11. CDR1 SGHRS and CDR2 YFSETQ come from the germline V gene. This CDR3 spans 15 amino acids. CDR3 DNA sequence: TGCGCCAGCAGCCCCCGGGACAGTTTATCTACTGAAGCTTTCTTT. This sequence encodes CASSPRDSLSTEAFF.

This clone has just a few counts. The chain uses TRBV29-1 and TRBJ1-3; D possibly corresponds to TRBD1 (5 bases). This CDR3 contains 12 residues. V lost 6 bases and J 9 bases, leaving 15 bases between the germline ends. CDR1 and CDR2 from the germline V gene are SQVTM and ANQGSEA. In nucleotides, the CDR3 is TGCAGCGTATCCCAGGGTCGAGGCACCATATATTTT. Protein product: CSVSQGRGTIYF.